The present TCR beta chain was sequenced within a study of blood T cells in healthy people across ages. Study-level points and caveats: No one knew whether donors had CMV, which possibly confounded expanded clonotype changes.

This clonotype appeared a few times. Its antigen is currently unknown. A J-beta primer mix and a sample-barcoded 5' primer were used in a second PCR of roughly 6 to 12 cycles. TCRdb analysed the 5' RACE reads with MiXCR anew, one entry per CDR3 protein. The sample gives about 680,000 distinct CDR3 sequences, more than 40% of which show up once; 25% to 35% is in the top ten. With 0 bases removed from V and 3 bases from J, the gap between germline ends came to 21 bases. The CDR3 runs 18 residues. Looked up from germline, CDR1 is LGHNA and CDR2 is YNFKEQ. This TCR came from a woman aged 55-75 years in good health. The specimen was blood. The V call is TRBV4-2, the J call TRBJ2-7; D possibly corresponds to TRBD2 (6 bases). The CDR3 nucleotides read TGTGCCAGCAGCCAAGATCCCCCGACGGAGGGGAGGAACTACGAGCAGTACTTC. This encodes CASSQDPPTEGRNYEQYF.